The T cell receptor (beta chain) under discussion was sequenced for a study of blood T cells in healthy people across ages. CDR1 is MGHRA and CDR2 is YSYEKL in the germline V gene. The CDR3 loop spans 15 amino acids. J was trimmed by 6 bases and V by 4 bases; bases with no gene match: 9. To note about this clonotype: Its antigen is not known.

General study points: The study lacked donor CMV status, which possibly confounded expanded clonotype changes.

Through a sample-barcoded 5' primer and a J-beta primer mix, a second PCR was run for roughly 6 to 11 cycles. The template-switch adaptor, which had 12 random nucleotides, put a tag on each cDNA molecule. Via MiXCR, TCRdb re-called the 5' RACE reads, giving one row per CDR3 protein. This table holds roughly 1 million distinct CDR3 sequences, roughly a quarter found once. The same specimen was also included in a second study, on T cells of mothers and their children. Per that paper: Healthy Caucasian mothers, a few in number, and their six children were the donors.

The chain couples TRBV4-1 to TRBJ1-1; 9 bases align to TRBD1. The TCR was taken from a girl aged 2-15 years in good health. Sequencing was performed on blood. CDR3 nucleotide sequence: TGCGCCAGCAGCCTCCAGACAGGGGGAAGCGCTGAAGCTTTCTTT. Translating it yields CASSLQTGGSAEAFF.